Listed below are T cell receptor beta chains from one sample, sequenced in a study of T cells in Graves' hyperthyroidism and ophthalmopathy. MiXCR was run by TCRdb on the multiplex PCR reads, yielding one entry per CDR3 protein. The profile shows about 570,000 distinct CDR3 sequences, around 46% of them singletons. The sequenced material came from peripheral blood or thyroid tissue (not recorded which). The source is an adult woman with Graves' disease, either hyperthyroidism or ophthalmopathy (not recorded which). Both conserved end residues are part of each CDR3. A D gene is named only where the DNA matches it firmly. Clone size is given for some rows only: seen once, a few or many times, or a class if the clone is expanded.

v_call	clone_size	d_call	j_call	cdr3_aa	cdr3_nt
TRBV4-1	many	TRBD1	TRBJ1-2	CASSQEPLGQGYGYTF	TGCGCCAGCAGCCAAGAACCTCTTGGACAGGGTTATGGCTACACCTTC
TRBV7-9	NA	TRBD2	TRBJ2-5	CASSLGLVREWELGEETQYF	TGTGCCAGCAGCTTAGGACTCGTGCGGGAGTGGGAGTTGGGGGAAGAGACCCAGTACTTC
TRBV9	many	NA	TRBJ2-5	CASSVEGGEETQYF	TGTGCCAGCAGCGTAGAAGGAGGGGAAGAGACCCAGTACTTC
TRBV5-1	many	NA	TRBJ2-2	CASSLESPSTGELFF	TGCGCCAGCAGCTTGGAAAGCCCCAGCACCGGGGAGCTGTTTTTT
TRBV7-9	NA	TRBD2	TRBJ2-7	CASSPDSRGLAGVEQYF	TGTGCCAGCAGTCCTGACAGCCGTGGCCTAGCGGGAGTCGAGCAGTACTTC
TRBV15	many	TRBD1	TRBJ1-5	CATSQDRVQPQHF	TGTGCCACCAGCCAGGACAGGGTTCAGCCCCAGCATTTT
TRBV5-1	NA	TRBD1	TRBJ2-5	CASSLRGLEETQYF	TGCGCCAGCAGCCTCAGGGGGCTTGAAGAGACCCAGTACTTC
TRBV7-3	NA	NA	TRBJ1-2	CASGTGEDYGYTF	TGTGCCAGCGGGACGGGGGAAGACTATGGCTACACCTTC
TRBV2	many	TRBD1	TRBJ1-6	CASDRGQGFNSPLHF	TGTGCCAGCGACCGAGGACAGGGTTTCAATTCACCCCTCCACTTT
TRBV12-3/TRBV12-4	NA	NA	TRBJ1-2	CASSLAGRSYMAGSSYTF	TGTGCCAGCAGTTTAGCGGGACGGAGTTACATGGCGGGTAGTAGCTACACCTTC
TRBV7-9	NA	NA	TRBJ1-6	CASSSRGGQINSPLHF	TGTGCCAGCAGCTCCCGGGGGGGCCAGATTAATTCACCCCTCCACTTT
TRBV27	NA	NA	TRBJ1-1	CASRAHPGMNTEAFF	TGTGCCAGCAGAGCTCACCCAGGAATGAACACTGAAGCTTTCTTT
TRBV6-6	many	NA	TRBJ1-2	CAIGGYTF	TGTGCCATCGGGGGCTACACCTTC
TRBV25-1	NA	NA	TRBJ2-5	CASSASSRVETQYF	TGTGCCAGCAGTGCTAGCTCCAGGGTCGAGACCCAGTACTTC
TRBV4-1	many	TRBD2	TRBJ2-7	CASSRGLAGGRPEQYF	TGCGCCAGCAGCCGCGGACTAGCGGGAGGGCGTCCCGAGCAGTACTTC
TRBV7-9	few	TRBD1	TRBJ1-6	CASSQQGGSSPLHF	TGTGCCAGCAGCCAACAGGGGGGAAGTTCACCCCTCCACTTT
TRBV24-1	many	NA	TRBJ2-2	CATSDLTRDTGELFF	TGTGCCACCAGTGATTTGACCAGGGACACCGGGGAGCTGTTTTTT
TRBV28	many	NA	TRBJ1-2	CASSQAGIDSSRDGYTF	TGTGCCAGCAGTCAAGCGGGGATCGACAGCTCGAGGGATGGCTACACCTTC